Below, one T cell receptor (beta chain) is given with its context. This specimen belongs to a study of blood T cell repertoires in COVID-19. As processed by the authors: For nucleated cells, counts were estimated from reference gene primer amplification. TCRdb's table, derived via immunoSEQ multiplex PCR, lists solely in-frame clones and lacks some. The D gene and trimming were derived from the DNA, and the V and J assignments and clone size from that table. The sample holds 150,000 to 200,000 clones, roughly nine tenths seen once. CDR3 length: 15 amino acids. Germline trimming cut 3 bases from V and 2 bases from J; bases unmatched to any gene: 5. The germline V gene has CDR1 KGHSH and CDR2 LQKENI.

The chain links TRBV18 to TRBJ2-7; the match to TRBD2 covers 9 bases. The source is a woman in her 70s with acute or convalescent COVID-19. The sample comprised peripheral blood. DNA for the CDR3: TGTGCCAGCTCACCTACTAGCGGGTCACCCTACGAGCAGTACTTC. As protein: CASSPTSGSPYEQYF.